This TCR beta chain was sequenced in a study of T cells in Graves' hyperthyroidism and ophthalmopathy. Overall study context: The authors collected peripheral blood at initial diagnosis, before any treatment. Study-wide points: A model of 13 V-J features distinguished ophthalmopathy from stable hyperthyroidism. Within blood appeared most thyroid clonotypes that had expanded above 0.001.

Per germline, CDR1 LGHDT and CDR2 YNNKEL (reference sequence). The CDR3 has 14 residues. The V end lost 1 base, the J end lost 7 bases, and 13 bases lay between the germline ends. This clonotype was seen many times. The antigen remains undetermined. The authors obtained PBMCs from 7.5 to 10 ml of fresh peripheral blood. The TCR beta CDR3 regions underwent amplification using RNA transcripts as the source. In the first-round RT-PCR of the TCR CDR3, the HTBI primer set was used. One entry per CDR3 protein, called by TCRdb with MiXCR from the multiplex PCR reads. The sample contains about 400,000 distinct CDR3 sequences, 13% of which appear only once.

The rearrangement joins TRBV3-1 to TRBJ1-2; no firm D call. This receptor was obtained from a young woman with Graves' hyperthyroidism. Sequences were obtained from blood. CDR3 loop: CASSQGSRVVGYTF. CDR3 DNA: TGTGCCAGCAGCCAAGGCTCGAGGGTTGTTGGCTACACCTTC. The entire variable domain, with the rest obtained from reference TRBV3-1 and TRBJ1-2, is as follows: DTAVSQTPKYLVTQMGNDKSIKCEQNLGHDTMYWYKQDSKKFLKIMFSYNNKELIINETVPNRFSPKSPDKAHLNLHINSLELGDSAVYFCASSQGSRVVGYTFGSGTRLTVV.